This record concerns one T cell receptor (beta chain) sequence. The antigen remains unidentified. These data originate in a study of radiotherapy plus CTLA-4 blockade in lung cancer. Study overall: Of all patients, about 17% responded objectively and 25% to 35% showed disease control. Study-level results: In blood, after radiotherapy plus ipilimumab, tumor-derived TCR clones expanded. It was early blood T cell clone dynamics, with interferon-beta, that reportedly best predicted response.

The CDR3 runs 13 residues. Trimming cost V 6 bases and J 8 bases; bases outside gene matches: 5. CDR1 is MNHEY, CDR2 SVGAGI, per germline. Profiled with immunoSEQ multiplex PCR; TCRdb holds only in-frame clones, not every one. Here the sample spans approximately 90,000 clones, around 82% being singletons. The material was peripheral blood, obtained from a patient treated with radiotherapy plus ipilimumab. The rearrangement joins TRBV6-5 to TRBJ2-1; 9 nucleotides agree with TRBD1. The sequence was collected from a human donor with non-small cell lung cancer who had stable disease on radiotherapy plus ipilimumab. CDR3 sequence reads: CASRGQGGDEQFF. The CDR3 DNA follows: TGTGCCAGCAGGGGACAGGGTGGGGATGAGCAGTTCTTC.